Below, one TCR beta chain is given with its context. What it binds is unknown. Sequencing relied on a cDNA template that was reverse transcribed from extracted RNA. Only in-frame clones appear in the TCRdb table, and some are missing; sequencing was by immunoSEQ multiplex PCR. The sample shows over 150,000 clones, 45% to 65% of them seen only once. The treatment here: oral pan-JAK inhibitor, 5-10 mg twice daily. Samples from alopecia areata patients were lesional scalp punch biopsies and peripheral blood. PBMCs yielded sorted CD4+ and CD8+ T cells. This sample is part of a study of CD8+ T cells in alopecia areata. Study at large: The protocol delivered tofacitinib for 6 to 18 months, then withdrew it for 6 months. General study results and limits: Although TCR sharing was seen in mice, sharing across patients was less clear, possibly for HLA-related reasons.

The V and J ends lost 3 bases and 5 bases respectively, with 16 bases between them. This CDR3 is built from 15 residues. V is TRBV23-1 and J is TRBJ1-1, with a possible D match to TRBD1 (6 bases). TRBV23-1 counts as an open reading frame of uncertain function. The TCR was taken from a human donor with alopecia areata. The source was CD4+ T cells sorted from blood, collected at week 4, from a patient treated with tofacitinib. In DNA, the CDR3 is TGCGCCAGCAGTCACCCGGGGGCTCTCTGGACTGAAGCTTTCTTT. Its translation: CASSHPGALWTEAFF.